The count of the clone carrying this T cell receptor (beta chain) is one. The germline CDR1 and CDR2 sequences are KGHDR and SFDVKD. J lost 5 bases, V lost 1 base, and 0 bases had no gene match. CDR3 size: 13 residues. The entry originates in a study of blood T cell repertoires in COVID-19. Overall study: Samples representing acute and convalescent COVID-19 were sourced from the United States, Italy and Spain. Nucleic acid was either cDNA or gDNA, and it came from T cells, B-cell-depleted T cells, or PBMCs.

Per the original data handling: Amplification of reference gene primers was used by the study to estimate nucleated cell counts. Sequencing used immunoSEQ multiplex PCR; TCRdb keeps in-frame clones, though not all of them. V, J and clone size reflect that table, while D and trimming were determined from the DNA. The table shows more than 85,000 clones, with around nine tenths occurring only once. The receptor comes from a woman aged 45-65 years with acute or convalescent COVID-19. V is TRBV24-1 and J is TRBJ1-1; 7 bases align to TRBD1. The sequenced material came from peripheral blood. The CDR3, as DNA: TGTGCCACCAGTGATTTACAGGGGACTGAAGCTTTCTTT. It encodes CATSDLQGTEAFF.